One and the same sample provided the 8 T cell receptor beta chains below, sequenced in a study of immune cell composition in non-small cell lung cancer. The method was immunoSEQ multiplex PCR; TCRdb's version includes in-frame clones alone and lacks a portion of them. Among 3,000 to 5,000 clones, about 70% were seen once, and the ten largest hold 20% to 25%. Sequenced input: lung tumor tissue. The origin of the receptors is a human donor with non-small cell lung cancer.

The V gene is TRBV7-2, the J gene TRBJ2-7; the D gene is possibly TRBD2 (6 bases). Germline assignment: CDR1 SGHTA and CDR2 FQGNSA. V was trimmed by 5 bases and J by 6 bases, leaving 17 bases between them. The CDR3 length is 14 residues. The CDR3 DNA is TGTGCCAGCAGCCCTCGAGGAGGGGTCGGCGAGCAGTACTTC. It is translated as CASSPRGGVGEQYF.

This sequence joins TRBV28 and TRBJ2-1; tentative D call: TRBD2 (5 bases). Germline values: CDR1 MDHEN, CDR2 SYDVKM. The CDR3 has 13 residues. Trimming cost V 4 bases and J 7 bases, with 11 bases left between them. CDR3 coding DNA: TGTGCCAGCAGTTCATTCGGGGAGAATGAGCAGTTCTTC. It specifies CASSSFGENEQFF.

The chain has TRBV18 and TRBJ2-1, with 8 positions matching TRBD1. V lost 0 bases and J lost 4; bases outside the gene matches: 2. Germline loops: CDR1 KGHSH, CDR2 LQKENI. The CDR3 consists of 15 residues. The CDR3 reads CASSPPGDRYNEQFF. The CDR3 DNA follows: TGTGCCAGCTCACCACCGGGGGACAGGTACAATGAGCAGTTCTTC. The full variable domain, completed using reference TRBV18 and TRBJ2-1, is NAGVMQNPRHLVRRRGQEARLRCSPMKGHSHVYWYRQLPEEGLKFMVYLQKENIIDESGMPKERFSAEFPKEGPSILRIQQVVRGDSAAYFCASSPPGDRYNEQFFGPGTRLTVL.

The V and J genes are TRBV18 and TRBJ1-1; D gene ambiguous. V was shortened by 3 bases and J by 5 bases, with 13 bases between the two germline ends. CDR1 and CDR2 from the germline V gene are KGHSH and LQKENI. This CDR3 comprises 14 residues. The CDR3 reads CASSPPRFETEAFF. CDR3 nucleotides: TGTGCCAGCTCACCTCCTCGCTTTGAAACTGAAGCTTTCTTT.

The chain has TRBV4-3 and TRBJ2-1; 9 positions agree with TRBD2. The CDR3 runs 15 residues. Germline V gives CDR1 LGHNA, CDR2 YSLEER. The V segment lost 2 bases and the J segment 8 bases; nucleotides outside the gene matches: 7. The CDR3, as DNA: TGCGCCAGCAGCCAAATGCGGGGGGGCCAAGATGAGCAGTTCTTC. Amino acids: CASSQMRGGQDEQFF.

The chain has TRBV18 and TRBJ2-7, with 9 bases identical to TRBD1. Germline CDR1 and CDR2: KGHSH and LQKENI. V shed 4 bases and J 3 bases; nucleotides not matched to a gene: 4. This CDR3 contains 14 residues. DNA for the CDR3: TGTGCCAGCTCACTAGGACAGGGGAACTACGAGCAGTACTTC. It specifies CASSLGQGNYEQYF.

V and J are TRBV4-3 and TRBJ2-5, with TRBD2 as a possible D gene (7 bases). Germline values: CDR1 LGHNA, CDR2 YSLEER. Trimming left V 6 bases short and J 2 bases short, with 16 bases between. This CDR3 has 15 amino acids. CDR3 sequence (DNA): TGCGCCAGCAGTCCAAGAAGGGGGGGGCAAGAGACCCAGTACTTC. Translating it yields CASSPRRGGQETQYF.

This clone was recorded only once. Here the CDR3 DNA reads TGTGCCAGCTCCCGTGGACAGGGATCTTTTAACTATGGCTACACCTTC. It encodes CASSRGQGSFNYGYTF. V and J are TRBV18 and TRBJ1-2; 8 bases fit TRBD1. J was trimmed by 1 base and V by 6 bases; bases with no gene match: 10. CDR1 and CDR2 from the germline V gene are KGHSH and LQKENI. The CDR3 covers 16 residues.